Listed below are T cell receptor beta chains from one sample, sequenced in a study of vaccination and CD4 T cells after COVID-19. Their target antigens are unknown. MiXCR was run by TCRdb on the PCR reads, yielding one entry per CDR3 protein. The sample records about 9,400 distinct CDR3 sequences, roughly 30% being singletons. What was sequenced was CD4+ T cells from blood, cultured in vitro. These receptors were taken from a human donor in good health. CDR3s include the opening cysteine and the closing phenylalanine or tryptophan. D genes are given only for firm matches. Only part of the rows carry a size: once, few, many, or a class if the clone is expanded.

NA	TRBV20-1	TRBJ1-5	14	NA	TGCAGTGCTAGAACGGACAGATCGGGGCAGCCCCAGCATTTT	CSARTDRSGQPQHF
few	TRBV7-2	TRBJ2-3	12	NA	TGTGCCAGCGAGAGGGTTTCAGATACGCAGTATTTT	CASERVSDTQYF
NA	TRBV19	TRBJ1-5	16	NA	TGTGCCAGTAGTATAGTGGGCGAGGATAGCAATCAGCCCCAGCATTTT	CASSIVGEDSNQPQHF
few	TRBV20-1	TRBJ2-5	17	TRBD1	TGCAGTGCTAGCGCGATTACGGGGACAGCCAACCAAGAGACCCAGTACTTC	CSASAITGTANQETQYF
medium-sized	TRBV6-2/TRBV6-3	TRBJ2-5	14	TRBD1	TGTGCCAGCAGTTACGGGACAGGGACCAAGACCCAGTACTTC	CASSYGTGTKTQYF
few	TRBV5-4	TRBJ1-5	14	TRBD1	TGTGCCAGCAGCTTGGGACAGGGCGGTCAGCCCCAGCATTTT	CASSLGQGGQPQHF
medium-sized	TRBV20-1	TRBJ1-5	13	NA	TGCAGTGCTAGAAACGACAGGAATCAGCCCCAGCATTTT	CSARNDRNQPQHF
few	TRBV19	TRBJ1-1	14	TRBD1	TGTGCCAGTAGTGTGGGACAGGGGACCACTGAAGCTTTCTTT	CASSVGQGTTEAFF
few	TRBV24-1	TRBJ2-3	15	NA	TGTGCCACCAGTGATTACGGGGGCCCCACAGATACGCAGTATTTT	CATSDYGGPTDTQYF
NA	TRBV21-1	TRBJ2-5	14	NA	TGTGCCAGCAGTTACGGTGACAGGGGAGAGACCCAGTACTTC	CASSYGDRGETQYF
few	TRBV29-1	TRBJ2-7	13	TRBD1	TGCAGCGTGTACAGGGGATCCTCCTACGAGCAGTACTTC	CSVYRGSSYEQYF
few	TRBV28	TRBJ2-3	16	TRBD1	TGTGCCAGCAGTTCCCCCGGGACAGGGGGCAAAGATACGCAGTATTTT	CASSSPGTGGKDTQYF
NA	TRBV10-3	TRBJ1-5	12	NA	TGTGCCATCAGGGAGGGGGATCAGCCCCAGCATTTT	CAIREGDQPQHF
few	TRBV15	TRBJ2-7	15	NA	TGTGCCACCAGCAGAGATGGGGCGGACACCTACGAGCAGTACTTC	CATSRDGADTYEQYF
few	TRBV5-1	TRBJ1-1	16	TRBD1	TGCGCCAGCAGCTTGGAGAGTCGCCAGGGGGGGTCTGAAGCTTTCTTT	CASSLESRQGGSEAFF
NA	TRBV20-1	TRBJ1-1	16	TRBD1	TGCAGTGCTAGAGATGAAGGGGGCGCAGGGGACACTGAAGCTTTCTTT	CSARDEGGAGDTEAFF
few	TRBV6-1	TRBJ1-5	15	TRBD1	TGTGCCAGCAGGTGGGACAGGGGCGGCAATCAGCCCCAGCATTTT	CASRWDRGGNQPQHF
once	TRBV6-2/TRBV6-3	TRBJ2-1	18	NA	TGTGCCAGCAGTTATAACCCCGGGTCAGCGGGCTCCTACAATGAGCAGTTCTTC	CASSYNPGSAGSYNEQFF
NA	TRBV2	TRBJ1-2	12	NA	TGTGCCAGCAGTGCAGAGACGGGTGGCTACACCTTC	CASSAETGGYTF
NA	TRBV7-3	TRBJ2-5	15	TRBD2	TGTGCCAGCAGCTTAAGCGGGGGGCCCCAAGAGACCCAGTACTTC	CASSLSGGPQETQYF
NA	TRBV19	TRBJ2-5	15	TRBD1	TGTGCCAGTAGTCGGACAGGGGGTGCCCGAGAGACCCAGTACTTC	CASSRTGGARETQYF
NA	TRBV27	TRBJ1-3	13	NA	TGTGCCAGCAGTGGGGGATCTGGAAACACCATATATTTT	CASSGGSGNTIYF
NA	TRBV6-2/TRBV6-3	TRBJ1-1	12	NA	TGTGCCAGCACAATGTACGGCACTGAAGCTTTCTTT	CASTMYGTEAFF
NA	TRBV3-1	TRBJ1-6	15	NA	TGTGCCAGCAGCCCGACCGGATCGGGAGATTCACCCCTCCACTTT	CASSPTGSGDSPLHF
NA	TRBV28	TRBJ1-1	16	NA	TGTGCCAGCAGTCAACGAAACTGGGTAGAGAACACTGAAGCTTTCTTT	CASSQRNWVENTEAFF
NA	TRBV24-1	TRBJ1-5	15	NA	TGTGCCACCAGTGGAGGGGGACTTCCCAATCAGCCCCAGCATTTT	CATSGGGLPNQPQHF
NA	TRBV6-2/TRBV6-3	TRBJ2-7	15	NA	TGTGCCAGCAGTTACGGTGCTGCCTCCTGGTACGAGCAGTACTTC	CASSYGAASWYEQYF
few	TRBV20-1	TRBJ1-1	14	TRBD1	TGCAGTGCTGAGGACAGGGGGATGAACACTGAAGCTTTCTTT	CSAEDRGMNTEAFF
NA	TRBV19	TRBJ2-5	14	TRBD1	TGTGCCAGTAGCTCGACAGGGGGTTTGGAGACCCAGTACTTC	CASSSTGGLETQYF
NA	TRBV20-1	TRBJ1-6	16	TRBD1	TGCAGTGCCCCCACCGACAGGGGGGGTGTAAATTCACCCCTCCACTTT	CSAPTDRGGVNSPLHF
NA	TRBV6-5	TRBJ1-5	12	NA	TGTGCCAGCAGTTGGACAAATCAGCCCCAGCATTTT	CASSWTNQPQHF
NA	TRBV6-1	TRBJ2-6	16	NA	TGTGCCAGCAGTGAATACGGGGGCTCTGGGGCCAACGTCCTGACTTTC	CASSEYGGSGANVLTF
few	TRBV10-2	TRBJ1-5	15	NA	TGCGCCAGCAGTGAGTCCGGGGGAGGCAATCAGCCCCAGCATTTT	CASSESGGGNQPQHF
NA	TRBV27	TRBJ2-2	16	TRBD2	TGTGCCAGCAGAGGACTAGCGGGAGTGGGGACCGGGGAGCTGTTTTTT	CASRGLAGVGTGELFF
NA	TRBV7-2	TRBJ2-1	16	NA	TGTGCCAGCAGCTTAGCACGGGGCGGCCTCCACAATGAGCAGTTCTTC	CASSLARGGLHNEQFF
few	TRBV6-1	TRBJ1-1	13	NA	TGTGCCACCCGATGGGGGCGTGACACTGAAGCTTTCTTT	CATRWGRDTEAFF